Given below is one T cell receptor (beta chain) in context. What it recognizes is unknown. This CDR3 spans 15 amino acids. Germline assignment: CDR1 SGHAT and CDR2 FQNNGV. J lost 5 bases, V lost 5 bases, and 6 bases had no gene match. The sample belongs to a study of T cell repertoires in cytomegalovirus infection. In the study overall: CMV epitopes, recently identified HLA-C-restricted and well-studied HLA-B-restricted, were used. From public TCR beta signatures came an indication of both CMV infection and matching HLA type. General study points: HLA-C-restricted TCR beta clonotypes specific for CMV led the ex vivo response. Adding up the frequency of public TCR beta families identified people who carried CMV plus the relevant HLA.

Using its own MiXCR run on the reads, TCRdb lists one record per CDR3 protein. The sample shows 200,000 to 250,000 distinct CDR3 sequences, around 35% of them seen only once. Here the sequenced sample was CD8+ T cells from cultured PBMCs, taken from culture after CMV antigen stimulation. The TCR sequence derives from a human donor in good health (CMV status not recorded). Some clones in this sample may be carry-over from other donors' samples. The chain couples TRBV11-2 to TRBJ1-6; 7 bases line up with TRBD1. The CDR3 DNA sequence: TGTGCCAGCAGCCGGGGGACAGAGAATAATTCACCCCTCCACTTT. It encodes CASSRGTENNSPLHF. The variable domain in full, with the rest retrieved from reference TRBV11-2 and TRBJ1-6, is EAGVAQSPRYKIIEKRQSVAFWCNPISGHATLYWYQQILGQGPKLLIQFQNNGVVDDSQLPKDRFSAERLKGVDSTLKIQPAKLEDSAVYLCASSRGTENNSPLHFGNGTRLTVT.